This record concerns one TCR beta chain sequence. Its antigen target is currently unknown. Per-nucleotide qualities are absent, and no much larger clonotype sits a single base away. These data come from a study of blood T cell repertoires in COVID-19 (dated by TCRdb to 2020 to 2022). About the investigation overall: Samples from collaborators originated in the United States, Italy and Spain and spanned both the acute and convalescent phases of COVID-19. The prospective study material was composed of cDNA or gDNA derived from T cells, B-cell-depleted T cells, or PBMCs. Subjects who had been exposed to COVID-19, were actively infected with it, or had recovered from it provided the deeply sampled blood TCRbeta repertoires that made up the dataset. The repertoires were released in a freely available public database intended as a resource for research on the immune response to SARS-CoV-2. Samples came from the ongoing ImmuneRACE study (first 160 participants) plus 1,254 subjects from 6 global collaborators. A de-identified subject ID, COVID-19 status, age in years and sex were almost always included in the sample metadata. Where available, HLA class I and class II types were obtained from metadata supplied by the sample provider rather than from assay-based typing.

TCRbeta CDR3 regions were amplified from genomic DNA using the immunoSEQ Assay, a bias-controlled multiplex PCR. The authors processed their data as follows. The number of nucleated cells in each sample was estimated by amplification of reference gene primers within the assay. To quantify the absolute abundance of each unique TCRbeta CDR3 rearrangement, sequence reads were collapsed and filtered. For each sample, productive Simpson clonality was calculated as the square root of Simpson's diversity index over productive rearrangements. Here the immuneACCESS table is served through TCRdb, limited to in-frame sequences with V and J called. Missing clones are a known gap in these copies; in checked studies unresolved V genes cover under half, and the rest lacks a known reason. That table is the source of V, J and clone size, and D and trimming were worked out from the DNA. Counted in this sample were about 300,000 clones; approximately 90% of them appeared once. Approximately 5.4% of the sample comes from the top ten.

Enrolling through a virtual design, the prospective study's participants ranged in age from roughly 18 to 100 years and lived across 24 United States geographic areas. To assign participants to cohorts, the prospective study relied on clinical history that participants themselves reported in a screening survey and a study questionnaire. ImmuneRACE Cohort 3 recovered participants were defined by two consecutive negative NP/OP PCR tests, healthcare professional clearance, or symptom resolution. In the prospective study, mobile phlebotomists collected whole blood, serum and a nasopharyngeal or oropharyngeal swab from each participant. Prospective study participants could optionally give additional blood draws and questionnaires over an approximately two-month period. Prospective study blood samples were shipped either frozen or at room temperature before DNA extraction. Findings and caveats that apply to the study as a whole: The amount of clinical and demographic metadata varied by source and participant and was provided uncurated.

As encoded in the germline V gene, CDR1 is SGHRS while CDR2 is YFSETQ. V gives up 4 bases and J gives up 3 bases, and the segment between their germline ends measures 13 bases. The CDR3, cysteine through phenylalanine, is 14 amino acids long. The read is trimmed to its CDR3 DNA, 42 bases read in frame from base 1. Source material: PBMCs or T cells enriched from blood (not recorded which). The receptor's source is a woman aged 30 to 39 who had recovered from COVID-19. The rearrangement joined TRBV5-1 to TRBJ1-1, and possibly TRBD1, on 6 matching bases. Here is the DNA: TGCGCCAGCAGCGGAACAGGGAGCTACACTGAAGCTTTCTTT. Its product reads: CASSGTGSYTEAFF.